The 6 T cell receptor beta chains presented below share a single source sample, sequenced in a study of T cell responses to AZD1222 COVID-19 vaccine. Clones were read by immunoSEQ multiplex PCR, and TCRdb kept only the in-frame ones, dropping some. The sample lists almost 80,000 clones, 87% seen once, with roughly 24% in the top ten. This specimen was peripheral blood, taken on day 0 of AZD1222 vaccination. The source of these receptors is an adult in good health.

To note about this clone: One end of the junction fails to match germline, which may point to a read error. The chain uses TRBV5-1 and TRBJ2-2; the D gene is possibly TRBD2 (6 bases). The length of the CDR3 is 14 residues. Germline CDR1 and CDR2: SGHRS and YFSETQ. The CDR3 bases are TGCGTCAGCGGACCCCGCCAGGGAGGCGGGGAGCTGTTTTTT. Its protein product is CVSGPRQGGGELFF.

V usage is TRBV19 and J usage is TRBJ2-5, with D perhaps TRBD1 (6 bases). Germline-derived CDR1 and CDR2 are LNHDA and SQIVND (reference sequence). The length of the CDR3 is 14 residues. V dropped 3 bases and J dropped 2 bases, with 10 bases sitting between them. The DNA for the CDR3 is TGTGCCAGTAGTATTCCCCAGGGGCAAGAGACCCAGTACTTC. Amino acids: CASSIPQGQETQYF.

The rearrangement uses TRBV27 and TRBJ1-5; D is unresolved. Deletions cut 5 bases from V and 1 base from J, with 9 bases between. The length of the CDR3 is 14 residues. Germline lookup yields CDR1 MNHEY and CDR2 SMNVEV (reference sequence). The CDR3 sequence is CASSRYRSNQPQHF. The CDR3 DNA sequence: TGTGCCAGCAGTCGGTATAGGAGCAATCAGCCCCAGCATTTT.

The rearrangement links TRBV6-1 to TRBJ1-5, with 9 bases fitting TRBD1. This CDR3 contains 15 residues. J was trimmed by 6 bases and V by 2 bases; bases with no gene match: 5. The germline gives CDR1 MNHNS, CDR2 SASEGT. The CDR3 nucleotides are TGTGCCAGCAGTGAAACTAGGACAGGGGTTCAGCCCCAGCATTTT. Protein: CASSETRTGVQPQHF.

This chain links TRBV7-9 with TRBJ1-2; 7 nucleotides align to TRBD1. The CDR3 covers 17 residues. Germline V gene lookup returns CDR1 SEHNR and CDR2 FQNEAQ (reference sequence). With V trimmed by 5 bases and J by 4 bases, 16 bases remained unmatched. CDR3 amino acids: CASSLGHSGGALYGYTF. DNA for the CDR3: TGTGCCAGCAGCCTCGGTCATTCAGGGGGGGCTCTCTATGGCTACACCTTC.

This chain uses TRBV12-5 with TRBJ2-1, with D perhaps matching TRBD2 (5 bases). Germline CDR1 is LGHNT and CDR2 is FRNRAP. V was shortened by 4 bases and J by 9 bases, with 7 bases between the two germline ends. The CDR3 runs to 11 residues. CDR3 nucleotides: TGTGCTAGTGGTTGGGAGAGTGAGCAGTTCTTC. It specifies CASGWESEQFF. The full variable domain, completed using reference TRBV12-5 and TRBJ2-1, is DARVTQTPRHKVTEMGQEVTMRCQPILGHNTVFWYRQTMMQGLELLAYFRNRAPLDDSGMPKDRFSAEMPDATLATLKIQPSEPRDSAVYFCASGWESEQFFGPGTRLTVL.